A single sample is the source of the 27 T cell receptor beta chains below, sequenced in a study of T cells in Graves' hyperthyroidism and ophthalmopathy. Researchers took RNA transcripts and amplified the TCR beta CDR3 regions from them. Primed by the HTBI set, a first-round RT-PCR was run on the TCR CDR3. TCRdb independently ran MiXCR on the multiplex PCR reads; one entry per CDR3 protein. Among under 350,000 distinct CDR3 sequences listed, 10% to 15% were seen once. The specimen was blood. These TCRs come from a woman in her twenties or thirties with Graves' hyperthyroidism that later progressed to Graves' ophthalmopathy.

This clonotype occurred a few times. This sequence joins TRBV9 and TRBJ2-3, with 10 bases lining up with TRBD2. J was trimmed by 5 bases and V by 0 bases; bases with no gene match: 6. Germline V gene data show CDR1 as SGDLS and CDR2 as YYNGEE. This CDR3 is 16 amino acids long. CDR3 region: CASSVGSGRAQDTQYF. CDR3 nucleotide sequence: TGTGCCAGCAGCGTAGGGAGCGGGAGGGCCCAAGATACGCAGTATTTT.

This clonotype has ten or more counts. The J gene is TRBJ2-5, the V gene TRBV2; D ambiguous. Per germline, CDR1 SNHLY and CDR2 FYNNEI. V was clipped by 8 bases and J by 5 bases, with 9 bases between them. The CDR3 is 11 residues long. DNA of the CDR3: TGTGCCAGCGCTGGTTCGGAGACCCAGTACTTC. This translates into CASAGSETQYF.

Here the CDR3 reads CSARDWTMEGYGYTF. The CDR3 nucleotides are TGCAGTGCTAGAGATTGGACTATGGAGGGGTATGGCTACACCTTC. The rearrangement uses TRBV20-1 and TRBJ1-2; possibly TRBD1 for D (5 bases). The germline V gene encodes CDR1 DFQATT and CDR2 SNEGSKA (reference sequence). The CDR3 is 15 amino acids. Deletions cut 0 bases from V and 5 bases from J, with 16 bases between.

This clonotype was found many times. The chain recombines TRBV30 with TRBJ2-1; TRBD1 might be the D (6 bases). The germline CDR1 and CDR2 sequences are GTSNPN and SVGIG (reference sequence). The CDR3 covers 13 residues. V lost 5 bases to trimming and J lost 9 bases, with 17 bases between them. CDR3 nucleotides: TGTGCCTGGGATTTAAAACAGGGAAGTGAGCAGTTCTTC. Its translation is CAWDLKQGSEQFF.

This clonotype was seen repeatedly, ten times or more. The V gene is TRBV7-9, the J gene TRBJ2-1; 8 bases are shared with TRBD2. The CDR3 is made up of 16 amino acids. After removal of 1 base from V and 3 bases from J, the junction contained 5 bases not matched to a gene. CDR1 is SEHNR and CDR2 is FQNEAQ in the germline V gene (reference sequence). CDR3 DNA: TGTGCCAGCAGCTTAGTGGCGGGAGGCTACTACAATGAGCAGTTCTTC. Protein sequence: CASSLVAGGYYNEQFF.

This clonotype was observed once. The CDR3 nucleotides are TGTGCCAGCAGCTTAGCGTTCGGGGTCGAAACTGAAGCTTTCTTT. Translation gives CASSLAFGVETEAFF. The rearrangement joins TRBV11-1 to TRBJ1-1; D gene unclear. V shed 0 bases and J shed 5 bases, with 13 bases lying between them. From germline, CDR1 is SGHAT and CDR2 FQDESV (reference sequence). The CDR3 loop spans 15 amino acids.

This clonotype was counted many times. CDR3 coding DNA: TGTGCCAGCAGCTTAGTAACGGCTAGCGGATACAATGAGCAGTTCTTC. It translates to CASSLVTASGYNEQFF. V and J are TRBV7-9 and TRBJ2-1, with 7 bases identical to TRBD2. J was trimmed by 4 bases and V by 1 base; bases with no gene match: 7. The germline gives CDR1 SEHNR, CDR2 FQNEAQ (reference sequence). The CDR3 contains 16 residues.

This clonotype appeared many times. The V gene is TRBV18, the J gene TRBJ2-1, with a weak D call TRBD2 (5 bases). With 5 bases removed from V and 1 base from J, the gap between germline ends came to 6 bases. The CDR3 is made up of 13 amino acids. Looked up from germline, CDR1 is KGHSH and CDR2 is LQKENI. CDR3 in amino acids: CASSSGSYNEQFF. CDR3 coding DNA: TGTGCCAGCTCAAGCGGTTCCTACAATGAGCAGTTCTTC.

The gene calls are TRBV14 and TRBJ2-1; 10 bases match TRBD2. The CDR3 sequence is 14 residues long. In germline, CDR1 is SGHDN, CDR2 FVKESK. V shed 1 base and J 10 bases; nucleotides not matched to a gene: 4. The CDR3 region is CASSQVLAGEEQFF. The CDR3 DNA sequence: TGTGCCAGCAGCCAAGTTCTAGCGGGAGAAGAGCAGTTCTTC.

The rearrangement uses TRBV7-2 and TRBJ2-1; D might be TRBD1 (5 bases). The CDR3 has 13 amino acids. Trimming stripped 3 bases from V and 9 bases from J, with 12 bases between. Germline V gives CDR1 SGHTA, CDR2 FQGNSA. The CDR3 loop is CASSLTQELEQFF. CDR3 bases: TGTGCCAGCAGCTTGACACAGGAGCTTGAGCAGTTCTTC.

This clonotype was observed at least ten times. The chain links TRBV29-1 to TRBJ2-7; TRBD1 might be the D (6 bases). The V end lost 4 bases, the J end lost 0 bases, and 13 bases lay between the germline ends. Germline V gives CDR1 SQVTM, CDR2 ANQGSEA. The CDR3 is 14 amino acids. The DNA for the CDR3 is TGCAGCGTTGCAGGGGCGAACCTCTCCTACGAGCAGTACTTC. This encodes CSVAGANLSYEQYF.

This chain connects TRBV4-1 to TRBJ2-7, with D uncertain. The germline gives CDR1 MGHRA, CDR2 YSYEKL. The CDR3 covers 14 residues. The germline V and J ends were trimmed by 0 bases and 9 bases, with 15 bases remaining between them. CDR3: CASSQDEGRIGQYF. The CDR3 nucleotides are TGCGCCAGCAGCCAAGATGAAGGACGCATCGGGCAGTACTTC.

The CDR3 protein is CAWSGGSSYNEQFF. The CDR3 coding sequence is TGTGCCTGGAGTGGGGGGAGCTCCTACAATGAGCAGTTCTTC. J is TRBJ2-1 and V is TRBV30; D tentatively fits TRBD1 or TRBD2 (5 bases each). The germline gives CDR1 GTSNPN, CDR2 SVGIG (reference sequence). Trimming took 1 base from V and 0 from J, leaving 7 bases between them. This CDR3 region has 14 residues. The full variable domain, rest sourced from reference TRBV30 and TRBJ2-1, is SQTIHQWPATLVQPVGSPLSLECTVEGTSNPNLYWYRQAAGRGLQLLFYSVGIGQISSEVPQNLSASRPQDRQFILSSKKLLLSDSGFYLCAWSGGSSYNEQFFGPGTRLTVL.

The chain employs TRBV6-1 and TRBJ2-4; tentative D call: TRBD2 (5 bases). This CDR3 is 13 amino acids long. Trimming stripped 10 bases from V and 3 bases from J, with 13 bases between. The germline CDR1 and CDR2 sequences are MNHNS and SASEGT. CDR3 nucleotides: TGTGCCACCCAGGAGGTCGTCAAAAACATTCAGTACTTC. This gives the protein CATQEVVKNIQYF.

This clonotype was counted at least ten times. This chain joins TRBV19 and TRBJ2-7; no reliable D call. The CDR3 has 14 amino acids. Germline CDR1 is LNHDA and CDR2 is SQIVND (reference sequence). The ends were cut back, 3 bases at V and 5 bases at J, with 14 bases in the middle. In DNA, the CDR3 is TGTGCCAGTAGTATTAGTGACCCAGACCACGAGCAGTACTTC. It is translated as CASSISDPDHEQYF.

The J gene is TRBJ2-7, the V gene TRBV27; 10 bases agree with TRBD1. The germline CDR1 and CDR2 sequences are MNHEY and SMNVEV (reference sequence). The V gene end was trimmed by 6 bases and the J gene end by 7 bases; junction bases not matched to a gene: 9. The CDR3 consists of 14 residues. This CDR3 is CASSLGTGVEEQYF. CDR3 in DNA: TGTGCCAGCAGCTTAGGGACAGGGGTCGAGGAGCAGTACTTC.

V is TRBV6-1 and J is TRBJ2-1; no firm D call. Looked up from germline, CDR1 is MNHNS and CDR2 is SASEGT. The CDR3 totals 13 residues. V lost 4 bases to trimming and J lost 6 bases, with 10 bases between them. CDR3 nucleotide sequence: TGTGCCAGCAGTGGGACCGAAGCCAATGAGCAGTTCTTC. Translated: CASSGTEANEQFF.

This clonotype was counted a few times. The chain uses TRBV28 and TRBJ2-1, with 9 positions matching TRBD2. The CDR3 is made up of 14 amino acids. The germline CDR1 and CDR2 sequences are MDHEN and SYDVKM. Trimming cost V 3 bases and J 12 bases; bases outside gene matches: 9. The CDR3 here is CASSFIAGALGQFF. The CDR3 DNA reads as TGTGCCAGCAGTTTCATAGCGGGAGCCTTGGGGCAGTTCTTC. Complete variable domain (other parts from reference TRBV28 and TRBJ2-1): DVKVTQSSRYLVKRTGEKVFLECVQDMDHENMFWYRQDPGLGLRLIYFSYDVKMKEKGDIPEGYSVSREKKERFSLILESASTNQTSMYLCASSFIAGALGQFFGPGTRLTVL.

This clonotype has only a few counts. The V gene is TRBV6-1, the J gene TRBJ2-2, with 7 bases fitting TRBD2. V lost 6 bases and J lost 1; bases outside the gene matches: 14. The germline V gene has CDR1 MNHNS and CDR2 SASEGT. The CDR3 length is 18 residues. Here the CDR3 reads CASRVTSERSQNTGELFF. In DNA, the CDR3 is TGTGCCAGCAGAGTCACTAGCGAGAGAAGTCAGAACACCGGGGAGCTGTTTTTT.

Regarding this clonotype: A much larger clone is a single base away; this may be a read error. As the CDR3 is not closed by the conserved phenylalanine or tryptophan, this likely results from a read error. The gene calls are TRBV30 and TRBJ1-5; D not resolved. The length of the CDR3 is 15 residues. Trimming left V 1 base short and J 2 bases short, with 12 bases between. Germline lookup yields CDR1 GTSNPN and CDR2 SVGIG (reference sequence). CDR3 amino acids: CAWSDPPGGNQPQHL. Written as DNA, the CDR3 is TGTGCCTGGAGTGACCCCCCAGGCGGCAATCAGCCCCAGCATTTA.

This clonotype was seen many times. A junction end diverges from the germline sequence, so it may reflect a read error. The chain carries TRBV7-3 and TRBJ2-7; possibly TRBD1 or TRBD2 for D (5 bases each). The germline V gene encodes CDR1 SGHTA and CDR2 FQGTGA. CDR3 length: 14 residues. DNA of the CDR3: TGTGCCAGCAGCCCGGGGCCTACGTCCTCCGAGCAGTACTTC. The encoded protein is CASSPGPTSSEQYF.

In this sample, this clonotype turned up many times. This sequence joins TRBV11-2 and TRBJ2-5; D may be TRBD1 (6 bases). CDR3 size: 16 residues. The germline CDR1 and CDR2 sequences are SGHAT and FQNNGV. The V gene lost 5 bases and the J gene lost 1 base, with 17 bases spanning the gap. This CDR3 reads CASSARQATIQETQYF. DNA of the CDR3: TGTGCCAGCAGCGCAAGACAGGCGACTATCCAAGAGACCCAGTACTTC.

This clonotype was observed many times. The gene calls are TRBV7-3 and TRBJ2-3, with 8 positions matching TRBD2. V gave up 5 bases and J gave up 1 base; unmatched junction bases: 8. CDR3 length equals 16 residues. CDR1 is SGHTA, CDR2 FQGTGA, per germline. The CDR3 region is CASSPTSGSGTDTQYF. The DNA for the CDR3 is TGTGCCAGCAGCCCGACGAGCGGGAGTGGCACAGATACGCAGTATTTT.

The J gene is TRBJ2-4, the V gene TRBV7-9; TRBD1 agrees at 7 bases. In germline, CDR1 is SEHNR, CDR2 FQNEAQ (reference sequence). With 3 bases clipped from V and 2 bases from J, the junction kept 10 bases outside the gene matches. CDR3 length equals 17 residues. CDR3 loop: CASSLARQGVPKNIQYF. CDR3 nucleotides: TGTGCCAGCAGCTTGGCCCGCCAGGGGGTCCCCAAAAACATTCAGTACTTC.

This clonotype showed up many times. CDR3 loop: CASSPKTSGSTDTQYF. The CDR3 region has the DNA TGTGCCAGCTCACCAAAGACTAGCGGCTCCACAGATACGCAGTATTTT. The V and J genes are TRBV18 and TRBJ2-3; 9 nucleotides align to TRBD2. Germline CDR1 KGHSH, CDR2 LQKENI. Trimming took 2 bases from V and 2 from J; bases not matched to a gene: 5. The CDR3 has 16 amino acids.

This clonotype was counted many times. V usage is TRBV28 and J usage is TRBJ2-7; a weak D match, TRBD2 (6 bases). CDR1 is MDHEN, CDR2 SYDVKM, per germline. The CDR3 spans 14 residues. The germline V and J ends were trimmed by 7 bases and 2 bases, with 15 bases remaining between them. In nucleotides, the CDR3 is TGTGCCAGCACCCGGATCGGGGGTCCCTACGAGCAGTACTTC. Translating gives CASTRIGGPYEQYF.

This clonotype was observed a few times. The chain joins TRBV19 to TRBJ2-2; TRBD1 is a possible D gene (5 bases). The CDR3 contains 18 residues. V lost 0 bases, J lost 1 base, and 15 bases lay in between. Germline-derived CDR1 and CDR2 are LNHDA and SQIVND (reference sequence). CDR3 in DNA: TGTGCCAGTAGTATAGATTTAGGACAACTCAGGAACACCGGGGAGCTGTTTTTT. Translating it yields CASSIDLGQLRNTGELFF.